A single sample gave rise to the 32 T cell receptor beta chains below, sequenced in a study of blood T cell repertoires in COVID-19. TCRdb's table, derived via immunoSEQ multiplex PCR, lists solely in-frame clones and lacks some. The sample lists roughly 260,000 clones, about 88% occurring once. The sample comprised peripheral blood. The receptors were sampled from a woman aged 40 to 50 who had recovered from COVID-19.

This chain uses TRBV6-6 with TRBJ2-7; D perhaps matches TRBD1 (6 bases). Trimming took 5 bases from V and 3 from J, leaving 14 bases between them. The CDR3 has 14 amino acids. The germline V gene has CDR1 MNHNY and CDR2 SVGAGI (reference sequence). The CDR3 reads CASSPSGRGYEQYF. CDR3 DNA: TGTGCCAGCAGTCCTTCGGGCAGGGGCTACGAGCAGTACTTC.

The chain links TRBV7-9 to TRBJ1-4, with 10 bases that match TRBD1. The germline gives CDR1 SEHNR, CDR2 FQNEAQ (reference sequence). The CDR3 extends over 15 amino acids. Losses at the gene ends were 1 base for V and 8 bases for J; bases not matched to a gene: 4. The CDR3 loop reads CASSLGGQGHEKLFF. As DNA, the CDR3 is TGTGCCAGCAGCTTAGGGGGACAGGGGCACGAAAAACTGTTTTTT.

The chain joins TRBV4-1 to TRBJ1-2, with 8 positions matching TRBD1. This CDR3 has 15 amino acids. J lost 7 bases, V lost 1 base, and 8 bases had no gene match. Looked up from germline, CDR1 is MGHRA and CDR2 is YSYEKL. In DNA, the CDR3 is TGCGCCAGCAGCCAAGTAGGCTCAGGGGGCGTTGGCTACACCTTC. It codes for CASSQVGSGGVGYTF.

This clone came up once. The rearrangement uses TRBV18 and TRBJ2-1, with TRBD2 identical over 12 bases. V trimming: 4 bases; J trimming: 10 bases; junction bases outside the gene matches: 2. Germline V gene sequence: CDR1 KGHSH, CDR2 LQKENI. The CDR3 loop spans 13 amino acids. CDR3 in DNA: TGTGCCAGCTCACAGGGACTAGCGGGCGAGCAGTTCTTC. It yields the protein CASSQGLAGEQFF.

The chain has TRBV5-4 and TRBJ2-5, with D possibly matching TRBD1 (7 bases). The CDR3 is made up of 15 amino acids. V lost 3 bases to trimming and J lost 4 bases, with 16 bases between them. Germline V gene lookup returns CDR1 SGHNT and CDR2 YYREEE (reference sequence). The CDR3 DNA reads TGTGCCAGCAGCTCAGCACAGGGGCGGGGAGAGACCCAGTACTTC. Translation: CASSSAQGRGETQYF.

The chain couples TRBV18 to TRBJ1-2; 11 bases map to TRBD1. This CDR3 is 16 amino acids long. Germline CDR1 KGHSH, CDR2 LQKENI. V lost 4 bases to trimming and J lost 7 bases; unmatched junction nucleotides: 11. The CDR3 region is CASSQQSGTGGFGYTF. CDR3 DNA sequence: TGTGCCAGCTCACAACAATCCGGGACAGGGGGTTTTGGCTACACCTTC.

V gene TRBV27 combines with J gene TRBJ1-2; maybe TRBD1 (5 bases). The CDR3 is 14 residues long. The V gene's germline CDR1 is MNHEY and CDR2 SMNVEV (reference sequence). The V gene lost 5 bases and the J gene lost 0 bases, with 10 bases spanning the gap. CDR3 DNA: TGTGCCAGCAGTCTTCAGGGTTCTAACTATGGCTACACCTTC. This translates into CASSLQGSNYGYTF.

J is TRBJ2-3 and V is TRBV7-3; 10 nucleotides match TRBD1. Germline V CDR1 and CDR2: SGHTA, FQGTGA. The CDR3 covers 15 residues. J lost 3 bases, V lost 3 bases, and 3 bases had no gene match. The chain's CDR3 is CASSLGQGTTDTQYF. CDR3 bases: TGTGCCAGCAGCTTGGGACAGGGGACGACAGATACGCAGTATTTT.

This chain connects TRBV4-3 to TRBJ2-1, with 9 bases lining up with TRBD2. The germline V gene has CDR1 LGHNA and CDR2 YSLEER. This CDR3 is built from 15 residues. With 1 base clipped from V and 9 bases from J, the junction kept 7 bases outside the gene matches. The CDR3 loop reads CASSQVGRGGGEQFF. The CDR3 DNA reads as TGCGCCAGCAGCCAAGTGGGGCGGGGGGGCGGTGAGCAGTTCTTC.

The V and J genes are TRBV11-3 and TRBJ2-2; no clear D. The CDR3 consists of 12 residues. Germline CDR1 is SGHNT and CDR2 is YENEEA. The V end lost 6 bases, the J end lost 1 base, and 3 bases lay between the germline ends. CDR3 DNA: TGTGCCAGCAGTCAGAACACCGGGGAGCTGTTTTTT. Residues: CASSQNTGELFF.

The V call is TRBV30, the J call TRBJ1-5; TRBD1 matches at 10 bases. V lost 3 bases, J lost 7 bases, and 9 bases stayed unmatched. The V gene's germline CDR1 is GTSNPN and CDR2 SVGIG (reference sequence). CDR3 size: 15 residues. The CDR3 nucleotides are TGTGCCTGGAGACCAGGGACAGGGGTAGGCCAGCCCCAGCATTTT. Translating it yields CAWRPGTGVGQPQHF.

This rearrangement joins TRBV28 to TRBJ2-1; D not certain. The CDR3 sequence is 14 residues long. Trimming shortened V by 8 bases and J by 7 bases, and 18 bases separated the two germline ends. Per germline, CDR1 MDHEN and CDR2 SYDVKM. The CDR3: CASAGWNAGNEQFF. CDR3 nucleotide sequence: TGTGCCAGCGCCGGGTGGAACGCTGGGAATGAGCAGTTCTTC.

This chain uses TRBV7-2 with TRBJ1-6; 7 positions match TRBD1. CDR1 and CDR2 (germline): SGHTA, FQGNSA. V was pared by 5 bases and J by 5 bases, with 9 bases of the junction left unmatched. This CDR3 contains 16 residues. In DNA, the CDR3 is TGTGCCAGCAGCCCGACAGGGACCAGGAATAATTCACCCCTCCACTTT. Encoded protein: CASSPTGTRNNSPLHF. The whole variable domain, filled in from reference TRBV7-2 and TRBJ1-6, reads GAGVSQSPSNKVTEKGKDVELRCDPISGHTALYWYRQSLGQGLEFLIYFQGNSAPDKSGLPSDRFSAERTGGSVSTLTIQRTQQEDSAVYLCASSPTGTRNNSPLHFGNGTRLTVT.

This chain uses TRBV30 with TRBJ2-7, with D tentatively TRBD2 (7 bases). The ends were cut back, 1 base at V and 3 bases at J, with 13 bases in the middle. Germline values: CDR1 GTSNPN, CDR2 SVGIG (reference sequence). The CDR3 covers 14 residues. CDR3 nucleotides: TGTGCCTGGAGTGGGGGGGGCACCCTCTACGAGCAGTACTTC. Residues: CAWSGGGTLYEQYF.

The V call is TRBV27, the J call TRBJ1-1; 9 nucleotides line up with TRBD1. The junction had 7 bases not matched to a gene; V was cut back by 5 bases and J by 0 bases. Germline V gene lookup returns CDR1 MNHEY and CDR2 SMNVEV (reference sequence). This CDR3 contains 16 residues. The CDR3 bases are TGTGCCAGCAGTGCTCCCGGACAGGGGATGAACACTGAAGCTTTCTTT. This sequence encodes CASSAPGQGMNTEAFF.

This chain connects TRBV6-5 to TRBJ2-2, with no clear D. The V end lost 3 bases, the J end lost 6 bases, and 14 bases lay between the germline ends. This CDR3 spans 15 amino acids. Germline CDR1 and CDR2: MNHEY and SVGAGI. The CDR3 here is CASSYFPTRAGELFF. DNA for the CDR3: TGTGCCAGCAGTTATTTCCCTACGCGTGCCGGGGAGCTGTTTTTT.

The J gene is TRBJ1-6, the V gene TRBV5-6; 8 bases are a match to TRBD1. V shed 0 bases, J shed 8 bases, and the junction held 7 bases outside the gene matches. CDR3 size: 16 residues. Germline-derived CDR1 and CDR2 are SGHDT and YYEEEE. CDR3: CASSLGDRGVYSPLHF. The CDR3 nucleotides read TGTGCCAGCAGCTTGGGTGACAGGGGAGTTTATTCACCCCTCCACTTT.

This chain uses TRBV7-8 with TRBJ2-7; D gene ambiguous. The CDR3 is 13 residues long. The germline V gene encodes CDR1 SGHVS and CDR2 FQNEAQ. Deletions cut 5 bases from V and 7 bases from J, with 15 bases between. CDR3 nucleotide sequence: TGTGCCAGCAGCCTGAGACACTTACAAGAGCAGTACTTC. This gives the protein CASSLRHLQEQYF.

This clone is a singleton in its sample. The CDR3 coding sequence is TGTGCCAGTAGTAGGGAGGCCTCCATTAGCAATCAGCCCCAGCATTTT. This sequence encodes CASSREASISNQPQHF. The V call is TRBV19, the J call TRBJ1-5; D uncertain. Germline values: CDR1 LNHDA, CDR2 SQIVND (reference sequence). This CDR3 region has 16 residues. Trimming shortened V by 4 bases and J by 0 bases, and 13 bases separated the two germline ends.

The rearrangement uses TRBV19 and TRBJ2-7; 9 nucleotides agree with TRBD2. Trimming at V came to 5 bases and at J to 2 bases, leaving 7 bases not matched to a gene. Germline V gives CDR1 LNHDA, CDR2 SQIVND (reference sequence). The CDR3 runs to 15 residues. DNA for the CDR3: TGTGCCAGTAGTCCTTTGACTAGCGGCCCCTACGAGCAGTACTTC. As protein: CASSPLTSGPYEQYF.

This sequence joins TRBV7-6 and TRBJ1-4; the D gene is possibly TRBD1 (5 bases). From germline, CDR1 is SGHVS and CDR2 FNYEAQ. This CDR3 spans 13 amino acids. Trimming took 1 base from V and 8 from J, leaving 8 bases between them. The CDR3 loop is CASSLGAGEKLFF. CDR3 coding DNA: TGTGCCAGCAGCTTAGGAGCAGGGGAAAAACTGTTTTTT.

The chain links TRBV29-1 to TRBJ1-2; 7 bases agree with TRBD1. V trimming: 4 bases; J trimming: 5 bases; junction bases outside the gene matches: 4. The CDR3 contains 12 residues. Germline values: CDR1 SQVTM, CDR2 ANQGSEA. This CDR3 is CSVGQGGYGYTF. In DNA, the CDR3 is TGCAGCGTTGGACAGGGTGGGTATGGCTACACCTTC.

CDR3 amino acids: CASSPSGDGSYNEQFF. CDR3 DNA: TGTGCCAGCAGCCCGAGCGGGGATGGCTCCTACAATGAGCAGTTCTTC. This chain connects TRBV12-1 to TRBJ2-1; the table gives TRBD2 as D, unverified against the DNA. TRBV12-1 constitutes a pseudogene. The CDR3 runs 16 residues.

The V and J genes are TRBV7-2 and TRBJ2-3, with unresolved D. Germline lookup yields CDR1 SGHTA and CDR2 FQGNSA. The CDR3 sequence is 15 residues long. V was clipped by 2 bases and J by 1 base, with 10 bases between them. The CDR3 reads CASSLIGIRTDTQYF. CDR3 sequence (DNA): TGTGCCAGCAGCTTAATTGGCATACGCACAGATACGCAGTATTTT.

The rearrangement links TRBV7-9 to TRBJ2-2, with a weak D call TRBD1 (6 bases). The germline CDR1 and CDR2 sequences are SEHNR and FQNEAQ (reference sequence). The length of the CDR3 is 17 residues. Trimming cost V 5 bases and J 2 bases, with 18 bases left between them. The chain's CDR3 is CASSITTGTLNTGELFF. The DNA for the CDR3 is TGTGCCAGCAGCATAACAACCGGGACACTAAACACCGGGGAGCTGTTTTTT.

The chain carries TRBV7-3 and TRBJ2-3, with a tentative D call TRBD2 (5 bases). V was trimmed by 2 bases and J by 4 bases, leaving 7 bases between them. The CDR3 has 13 amino acids. The V gene's germline CDR1 is SGHTA and CDR2 FQGTGA. CDR3 bases: TGTGCCAGCAGCTTAGGGCGGGCAGATACGCAGTATTTT. Amino acid sequence: CASSLGRADTQYF.

This clone was seen a few times. This sequence joins TRBV6-2 or TRBV6-3 and TRBJ2-2; D unclear. The CDR3 loop spans 14 amino acids. V shed 4 bases and J shed 5 bases, with 11 bases lying between them. CDR1 and CDR2 (germline): MNHEY, SVGEGT. The CDR3 here is CASSSRPGTGELFF. In DNA form, the CDR3 reads TGTGCCAGCAGTTCAAGGCCAGGAACCGGGGAGCTGTTTTTT.

The rearrangement uses TRBV4-3 and TRBJ1-4; 9 bases line up with TRBD1. The germline V gene has CDR1 LGHNA and CDR2 YSLEER. The CDR3 loop spans 15 amino acids. The V gene end was trimmed by 4 bases and the J gene end by 8 bases; junction bases not matched to a gene: 8. The CDR3 loop reads CASSRGDRGGEKLFF. Here the CDR3 DNA reads TGCGCCAGCAGCCGCGGCGACAGGGGGGGCGAAAAACTGTTTTTT.

This chain uses TRBV24-1 with TRBJ2-7; maybe TRBD2 (5 bases). Germline values: CDR1 KGHDR, CDR2 SFDVKD. V lost 3 bases and J lost 6, with 14 bases in between. The CDR3 is made up of 14 amino acids. CDR3 protein: CATSDAGHPTEQYF. The CDR3 DNA reads as TGTGCCACCAGTGATGCGGGCCACCCGACCGAGCAGTACTTC.

The chain has TRBV19 and TRBJ1-5; the D is unclear. The CDR3 contains 15 residues. V shed 2 bases and J shed 6 bases, with 14 bases lying between them. CDR1 is LNHDA and CDR2 is SQIVND in the germline V gene (reference sequence). DNA of the CDR3: TGTGCCAGTAGTATATATGGAAATTCGGGTCAGCCCCAGCATTTT. This translates into CASSIYGNSGQPQHF. The variable domain in full, completed from reference TRBV19 and TRBJ1-5, reads DGGITQSPKYLFRKEGQNVTLSCEQNLNHDAMYWYRQDPGQGLRLIYYSQIVNDFQKGDIAEGYSVSREKKESFPLTVTSAQKNPTAFYLCASSIYGNSGQPQHFGDGTRLSIL.

This chain uses TRBV2 with TRBJ2-7, with 7 bases lining up with TRBD1. CDR1 and CDR2 from the germline V gene are SNHLY and FYNNEI. CDR3 length: 14 amino acids. Unmatched junction bases numbered 5, after V lost 6 bases and J lost 0 bases. CDR3 coding DNA: TGTGCCAGCAGACCGGGACAGTACTCCTACGAGCAGTACTTC. It is translated as CASRPGQYSYEQYF.

V and J are TRBV4-2 and TRBJ1-3; 9 nucleotides line up with TRBD1. The J segment lost 0 bases and the V segment lost 4 bases, leaving 7 bases of the junction unmatched. The CDR3 is made up of 17 amino acids. Germline values: CDR1 LGHNA, CDR2 YNFKEQ. CDR3 in amino acids: CASSRTGQGYSGNTIYF. CDR3 nucleotides: TGTGCCAGCAGCCGAACCGGACAGGGGTACTCTGGAAACACCATATATTTT.